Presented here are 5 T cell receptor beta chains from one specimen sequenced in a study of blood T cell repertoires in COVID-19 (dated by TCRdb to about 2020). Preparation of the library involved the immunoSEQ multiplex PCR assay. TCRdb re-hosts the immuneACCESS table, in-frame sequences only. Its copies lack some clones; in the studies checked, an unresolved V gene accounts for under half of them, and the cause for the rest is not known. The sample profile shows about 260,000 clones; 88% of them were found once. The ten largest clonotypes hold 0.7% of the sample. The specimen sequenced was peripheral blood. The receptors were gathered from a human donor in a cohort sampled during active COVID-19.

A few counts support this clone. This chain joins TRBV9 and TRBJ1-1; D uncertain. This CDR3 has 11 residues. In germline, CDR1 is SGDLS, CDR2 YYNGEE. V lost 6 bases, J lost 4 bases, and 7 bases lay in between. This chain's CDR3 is CASTSGTEAFF. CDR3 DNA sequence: TGTGCCAGCACCTCGGGCACTGAAGCTTTCTTT.

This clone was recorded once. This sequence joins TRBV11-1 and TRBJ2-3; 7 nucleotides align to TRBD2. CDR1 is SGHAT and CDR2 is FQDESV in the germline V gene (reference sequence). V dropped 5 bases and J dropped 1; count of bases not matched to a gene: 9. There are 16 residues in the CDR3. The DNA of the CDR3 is TGTGCCAGCAGCGCATCTAGCGGTTTAGGCACAGATACGCAGTATTTT. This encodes CASSASSGLGTDTQYF.

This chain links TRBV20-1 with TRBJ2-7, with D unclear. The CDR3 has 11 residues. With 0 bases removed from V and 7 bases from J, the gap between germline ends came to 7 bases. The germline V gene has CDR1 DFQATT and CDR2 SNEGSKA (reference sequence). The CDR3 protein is CSARETREQYF. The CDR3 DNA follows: TGCAGTGCTAGAGAGACGAGGGAGCAGTACTTC.

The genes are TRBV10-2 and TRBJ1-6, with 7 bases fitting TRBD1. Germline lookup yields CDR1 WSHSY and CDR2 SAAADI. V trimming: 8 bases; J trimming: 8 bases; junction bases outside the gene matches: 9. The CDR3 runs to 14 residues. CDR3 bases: TGCGCCAGCCGAACACAGGGGAGAGATTCACCCCTCCACTTT. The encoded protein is CASRTQGRDSPLHF.

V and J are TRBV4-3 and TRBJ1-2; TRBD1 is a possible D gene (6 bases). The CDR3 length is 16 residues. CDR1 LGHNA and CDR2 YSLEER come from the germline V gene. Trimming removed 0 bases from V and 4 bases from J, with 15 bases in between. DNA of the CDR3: TGCGCCAGCAGCCAAGACGAGTTTCAGGGGTTCTATGGCTACACCTTC. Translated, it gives CASSQDEFQGFYGYTF.